The clone carrying this T cell receptor (beta chain) showed up just once. As yet, its antigen is unknown. The data are from a study of blood T cells in healthy people across ages. PCR was performed a second time for about 7 to 11 cycles using a sample-barcoded 5' primer and a J-beta primer mix. The study obtained at least 3 million CDR3-containing paired-end reads from every sample. TCRdb called the 5' RACE reads again in MiXCR, with one record for every CDR3 protein. The profile shows roughly 640,000 distinct CDR3 sequences, about 30% of them singletons. Looked up from germline, CDR1 is SGHRS and CDR2 is YFSETQ. This CDR3 has 14 residues. The V gene lost 1 base and the J gene lost 7 bases, with 13 bases spanning the gap. Study results and caveats: The donors' CMV status was not determined, possibly confounding changes in expanded clonotypes. Bulk PBMC profiling left naive and antigen-experienced comparisons inconclusive. Naive CD4+ cell counts and diversity both ran higher in long-lived than in aged donors.

The chain combines TRBV5-1 with TRBJ2-3; D may match TRBD1 or TRBD2 (6 bases each). The clonotype was recovered from a woman of 80 years or more in good health. The sample consisted of blood. The CDR3 region is CASSLYGGTNTQYF. The CDR3 bases are TGCGCCAGCAGCTTGTATGGGGGGACAAATACGCAGTATTTT.